A selection of T cell receptor beta chains follows, all from one sample in a study of blood T cell repertoires in COVID-19. Sequencing used immunoSEQ multiplex PCR; TCRdb keeps in-frame clones, though not all of them. The table records under 80,000 clones, approximately 92% of them present only once. The sample comprised peripheral blood. The receptor source for this set is a human donor in a cohort sampled during active COVID-19. Both conserved end residues are part of each CDR3. D genes are given only for firm matches. Size is omitted from some rows. Given values are once, few, many or a class for expanded clones.

d_gene,abundance,v_gene,j_gene,CDR3nt,CDR3aa
-,-,TRBV12-3/TRBV12-4,TRBJ2-3,TGTGCCAGCAGTTCGGACTTGTATACGCAGTATTTT,CASSSDLYTQYF
TRBD2,-,TRBV18,TRBJ2-2,TGTGCCAGCTCACGGCTAGCGGACAACACCGGGGAGCTGTTTTTT,CASSRLADNTGELFF
-,-,TRBV7-9,TRBJ1-1,TGTGCCAGCAGCTTATATAGCACTGAAGCTTTCTTT,CASSLYSTEAFF
TRBD2,-,TRBV7-8,TRBJ2-1,TGTGCCAGCAGCCCGTTAGCGGGAAGGGGCTCCTACAATGAGCAGTTCTTC,CASSPLAGRGSYNEQFF
TRBD2,-,TRBV6-5,TRBJ2-7,TGTGCCAGCAAGGGACTAGCCTACGAGCAGTACTTC,CASKGLAYEQYF
-,-,TRBV6-5,TRBJ1-1,TGTGCCAGCAAGGGCGGGGGGAACACTGAAGCTTTCTTT,CASKGGGNTEAFF
TRBD1,-,TRBV2,TRBJ2-7,TGTGCCAGCAGTGAGCGACAGGGTCCCTACGAGCAGTACTTC,CASSERQGPYEQYF
TRBD1,-,TRBV15,TRBJ2-7,TGTGCCACCAGCAGAGCGGCCGGGACAGGGGCCGACGAGCAGTACTTC,CATSRAAGTGADEQYF
-,-,TRBV18,TRBJ2-5,TGTGCCAGCTCCCGCGCCTTACAAGAGACCCAGTACTTC,CASSRALQETQYF
-,-,TRBV28,TRBJ1-1,TGTGCCAGCAGTCGAGACTTTGAAGCTTTCTTT,CASSRDFEAFF
-,-,TRBV7-9,TRBJ1-1,TGTGCCAGCAGCCCCGCGGTTGGAGTTTTCAACACTGAAGCTTTCTTT,CASSPAVGVFNTEAFF
-,-,TRBV21-1,TRBJ2-7,TGTGCCAGCAGCAAACAGGGGGCGCGGGAGCAGTACTTC,CASSKQGAREQYF
-,-,TRBV19,TRBJ2-6,TGTGCCAGTAGTAACCCGAGCTCTGGGGCCAACGTCCTGACTTTC,CASSNPSSGANVLTF
-,-,TRBV7-2,TRBJ2-2,TGTGCCACCACGAATTGGGCGTTAAACACCGGGGAGCTGTTTTTT,CATTNWALNTGELFF
TRBD1,-,TRBV6-5,TRBJ1-1,TGTGCCAGCGTGATGTGGCAGGGGGCTGGAACTGAAGCTTTCTTT,CASVMWQGAGTEAFF
TRBD2,-,TRBV18,TRBJ2-5,TGTGCCAGCTCATCACACCAGGCTAGCGGTGACCCCCAGTACTTC,CASSSHQASGDPQYF
-,-,TRBV7-3,TRBJ1-1,TGTGCCAGCAGCCCGGGACTCAGCAACACTGAAGCTTTCTTT,CASSPGLSNTEAFF
TRBD2,-,TRBV19,TRBJ2-7,TGTGCCAGTACCGACTCGGGGACTAGCGGTTTCTACGAGCAGTACTTC,CASTDSGTSGFYEQYF
TRBD1,-,TRBV7-8,TRBJ2-5,TGTGCCAGCAGCCCGGGACAGGGGCGAGAGAGGGGAGAGACCCAGTACTTC,CASSPGQGRERGETQYF
TRBD1,-,TRBV27,TRBJ1-3,TGTGCCAGCAGTTATCAGGGGGCGGCTGGAAACACCATATATTTT,CASSYQGAAGNTIYF
-,few,TRBV5-6,TRBJ2-3,TGTGCCAGCAGTCTCCAGCCTAGCTCTACGCTAGATACGCAGTATTTT,CASSLQPSSTLDTQYF
TRBD1,-,TRBV19,TRBJ2-7,TGTGCCAGTAGTACCGACAGGGGGATCTACGAGCAGTACTTC,CASSTDRGIYEQYF
-,few,TRBV4-3,TRBJ1-5,TGCGCCAGCAGCCAAGATAGGGGCCACGATCAGCCCCAGCATTTT,CASSQDRGHDQPQHF
-,-,TRBV5-1,TRBJ2-6,TGCGCCAGCAGCTTGGTCAGGGCCGGGGCCAACGTCCTGACTTTC,CASSLVRAGANVLTF
-,-,TRBV2,TRBJ1-5,TGTGCCAGCAGTGTGTCCGGGGGCAATCAGCCCCAGCATTTT,CASSVSGGNQPQHF
TRBD2,-,TRBV3-1/TRBV3-2,TRBJ2-5,TGTGCCAGCAGCCAAGTCGCTCCAGCGGGGAGGTTAGGGGAGACCCAGTACTTC,CASSQVAPAGRLGETQYF
-,-,TRBV6-5,TRBJ1-2,TGTGCCAGCAGAACAGGGATCTATGGCTACACCTTC,CASRTGIYGYTF
-,-,TRBV11-2,TRBJ2-5,TGTGCCAGCAGCTTTCCAGGCGGGATGCCCCAAGAGACCCAGTACTTC,CASSFPGGMPQETQYF
-,-,TRBV30,TRBJ1-3,TGTGCCTGGGGGAGCCTGTCGAGCTCTGGAAACACCATATATTTT,CAWGSLSSSGNTIYF
-,-,TRBV10-3,TRBJ1-2,TGTGCCATCTCTGGTAGGACAGTTCTGTCCTATGGCTACACCTTC,CAISGRTVLSYGYTF
TRBD2,-,TRBV7-9,TRBJ2-5,TGTGCCAGCAGCCCTGAAGGGCGGGGGTACCAAGAGACCCAGTACTTC,CASSPEGRGYQETQYF
-,-,TRBV19,TRBJ1-5,TGTGCCAGTAGTATGGGCCCTAGCAATCAGCCCCAGCATTTT,CASSMGPSNQPQHF
-,-,TRBV3-1/TRBV3-2,TRBJ1-1,TGTGCCAGCAGCCAAGTCGCCGGGGACACTGAAGCTTTCTTT,CASSQVAGDTEAFF
TRBD2,-,TRBV11-2,TRBJ2-1,TGTGCCAGCAGCTTAGACGCCGGGAGGGCTAGTGAGCAGTTCTTC,CASSLDAGRASEQFF
TRBD1,-,TRBV7-9,TRBJ1-1,TGTGCCAGCAGCCAGGGGGCTATGAACACTGAAGCTTTCTTT,CASSQGAMNTEAFF
TRBD1,-,TRBV5-3,TRBJ1-1,TGTGCCGCCCGGGACAGGGGAGGCAAGGGGACGGGGGCTGAAGCTTTCTTT,CAARDRGGKGTGAEAFF